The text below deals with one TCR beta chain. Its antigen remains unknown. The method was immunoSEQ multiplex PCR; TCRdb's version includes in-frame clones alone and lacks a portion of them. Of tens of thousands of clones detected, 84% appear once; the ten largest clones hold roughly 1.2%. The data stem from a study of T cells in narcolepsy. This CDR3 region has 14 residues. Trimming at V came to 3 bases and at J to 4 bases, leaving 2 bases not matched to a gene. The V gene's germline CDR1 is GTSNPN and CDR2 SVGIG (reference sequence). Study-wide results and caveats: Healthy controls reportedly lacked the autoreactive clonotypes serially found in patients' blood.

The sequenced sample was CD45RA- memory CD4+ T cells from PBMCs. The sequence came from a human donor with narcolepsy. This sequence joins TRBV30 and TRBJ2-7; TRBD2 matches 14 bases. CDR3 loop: CAWRRLAGGYEQYF. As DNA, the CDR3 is TGTGCCTGGAGGAGACTAGCGGGGGGGTACGAGCAGTACTTC.